This entry is about one TCR beta chain. Its cognate antigen is unknown. The CDR3 loop spans 19 amino acids. Trimming shortened V by 2 bases and J by 11 bases, and 33 bases separated the two germline ends. The germline V gene encodes CDR1 SGHVS and CDR2 FNYEAQ. With a J-beta primer mix and a sample-barcoded 5' primer, a second PCR ran 7 to 11 cycles. TCRdb redid the calling of the 5' RACE reads with MiXCR, one entry per CDR3 protein. The sample lists 2 million or so distinct CDR3 sequences, around half occurring once. These data originate in a study of blood T cells in healthy people across ages. Study conclusions and caveats: Aged donors had fewer naive CD4+ cells and lower diversity than long-lived donors.

What was sequenced was blood. The receptor was derived from a woman between 35 and 50 years old in good health. V gene TRBV7-6 combines with J gene TRBJ2-5; D could derive from TRBD1 or TRBD2 (5 bases each). The CDR3 nucleotides are TGTGCCAGCAGCTTAAAGGTCCGGCGACAGACTATCGGGTCCCCTAAGCAGTACTTC. This gives the protein CASSLKVRRQTIGSPKQYF.